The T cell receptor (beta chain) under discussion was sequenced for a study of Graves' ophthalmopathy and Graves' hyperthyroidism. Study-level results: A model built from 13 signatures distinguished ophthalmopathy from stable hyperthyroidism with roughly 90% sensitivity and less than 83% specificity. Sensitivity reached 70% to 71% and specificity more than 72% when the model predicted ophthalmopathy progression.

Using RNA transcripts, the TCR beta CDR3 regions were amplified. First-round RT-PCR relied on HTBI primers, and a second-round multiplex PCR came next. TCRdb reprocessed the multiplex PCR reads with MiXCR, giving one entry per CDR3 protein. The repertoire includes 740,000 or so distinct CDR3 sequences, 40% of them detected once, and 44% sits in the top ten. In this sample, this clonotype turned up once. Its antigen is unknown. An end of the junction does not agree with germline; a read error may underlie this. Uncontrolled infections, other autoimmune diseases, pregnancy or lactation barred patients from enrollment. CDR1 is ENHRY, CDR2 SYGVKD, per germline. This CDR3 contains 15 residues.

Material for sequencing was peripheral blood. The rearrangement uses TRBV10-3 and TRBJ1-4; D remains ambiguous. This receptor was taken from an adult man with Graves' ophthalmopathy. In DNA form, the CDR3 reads TGTGCCAGCAGTTTAGATACCGTTGTGGGGGAAAAACTGTTTTTT. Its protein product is CASSLDTVVGEKLFF.